This paragraph covers one T cell receptor (beta chain) sequence. This sample stems from a study of blood T cell repertoires in COVID-19. Study-level background: T cells, B-cell-depleted T cells, or PBMCs provided the cDNA or gDNA that served as material.

Those enrolled, adults aged 18 to 89 years, came from around 25 US areas. V lost 2 bases to trimming and J lost 11 bases; unmatched junction nucleotides: 5. Germline assignment: CDR1 MGHRA and CDR2 YSYEKL. The CDR3 contains 13 residues. Per the original methods: Using reference gene primer amplification, nucleated cell counts were estimated. Some clones are missing from TCRdb's copy, which holds only in-frame ones; the method was immunoSEQ multiplex PCR. V and J calls and clone size are copied from that table; D and trimming were computed from the DNA. Of about 330,000 clones in the sample, approximately 84% were seen once.

This chain joins TRBV4-1 and TRBJ2-3, with 9 nucleotides matching TRBD2. The TCR was taken from a young woman who had recovered from COVID-19. Sequenced: PBMCs or T cells enriched from blood (not recorded which). The chain's CDR3 is CASSQLLAGEQYF. The CDR3, as DNA: TGCGCCAGCAGCCAACTCTTAGCGGGGGAGCAGTATTTT.